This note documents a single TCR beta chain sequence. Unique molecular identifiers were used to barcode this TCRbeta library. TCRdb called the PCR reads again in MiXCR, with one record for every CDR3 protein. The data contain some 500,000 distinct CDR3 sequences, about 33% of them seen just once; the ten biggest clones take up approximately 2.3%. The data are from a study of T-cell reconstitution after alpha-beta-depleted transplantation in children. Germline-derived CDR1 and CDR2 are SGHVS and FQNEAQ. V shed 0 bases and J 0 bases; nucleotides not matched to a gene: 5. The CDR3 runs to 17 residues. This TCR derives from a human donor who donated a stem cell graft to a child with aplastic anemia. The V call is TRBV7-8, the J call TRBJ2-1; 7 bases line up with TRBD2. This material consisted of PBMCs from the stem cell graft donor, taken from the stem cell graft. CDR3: CASSLASGGSSYNEQFF. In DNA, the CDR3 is TGTGCCAGCAGCTTAGCATCCGGCGGGAGCTCCTACAATGAGCAGTTCTTC.